Below, 17 T cell receptor beta chains from the same sample are listed, as sequenced in a study of neurological immune-mediated disorders. TCRdb re-called the 5' RACE reads with MiXCR, one entry per CDR3 protein. The sample lists 69,000 or so distinct CDR3 sequences, under 5.5% seen once, with about 2.2% in the top ten. Sequencing was performed on PBMCs. These receptors were obtained from a woman aged 70-85 years with multiple sclerosis.

This clonotype has ten or more counts. The V call is TRBV20-1, the J call TRBJ2-1, with 9 nucleotides matching TRBD2. Germline-derived CDR1 and CDR2 are DFQATT and SNEGSKA (reference sequence). The CDR3 is 13 residues long. The V gene end was trimmed by 4 bases and the J gene end by 4 bases; junction bases not matched to a gene: 2. The DNA for the CDR3 is TGCAGTGCTACTAGCGGGAAATACAATGAGCAGTTCTTC. It translates to CSATSGKYNEQFF.

This clonotype was seen at least ten times. The genes are TRBV29-1 and TRBJ2-5; 10 nucleotides line up with TRBD1. In germline, CDR1 is SQVTM, CDR2 ANQGSEA. The CDR3 extends over 15 amino acids. The ends lost 6 bases at V and 4 bases at J; junction bases unmatched: 11. CDR3 region: CSVRGTGDWGETQYF. The CDR3 nucleotides are TGCAGCGTCAGGGGGACAGGGGATTGGGGAGAGACCCAGTACTTC.

Ten or more counts support this clonotype. V usage is TRBV5-1 and J usage is TRBJ2-1; D ambiguous. The CDR3 contains 16 residues. The germline V and J ends were trimmed by 3 bases and 0 bases, with 13 bases remaining between them. The germline gives CDR1 SGHRS, CDR2 YFSETQ. The CDR3 region is CASSSLDPNSYNEQFF. The CDR3 DNA sequence: TGCGCCAGCAGCTCGCTAGACCCAAACTCCTACAATGAGCAGTTCTTC.

In its sample, this clonotype was seen many times. The rearrangement joins TRBV20-1 to TRBJ2-7; 10 nucleotides agree with TRBD2. CDR3 length: 14 amino acids. Per germline, CDR1 DFQATT and CDR2 SNEGSKA (reference sequence). V dropped 2 bases and J dropped 6; count of bases not matched to a gene: 7. This chain's CDR3 is CSARSLAGAIEQYF. The DNA for the CDR3 is TGCAGTGCTAGATCTCTAGCGGGAGCCATCGAGCAGTACTTC.

This clonotype appeared many times. This chain links TRBV5-6 with TRBJ1-2, with D possibly TRBD1 on 6 matching bases. Trimming stripped 3 bases from V and 6 bases from J, with 12 bases between. This CDR3 has 13 amino acids. Germline assignment: CDR1 SGHDT and CDR2 YYEEEE. CDR3 protein: CASSYRTVHGYTF. CDR3 coding DNA: TGTGCCAGCAGCTACAGGACAGTCCATGGCTACACCTTC.

This clonotype has ten or more counts. This chain uses TRBV15 with TRBJ1-3; possible D gene TRBD1, 5 bases. Trimming took off 0 bases at V and 10 bases at J, with 13 bases between the two ends. This CDR3 is built from 14 residues. The germline V gene encodes CDR1 LNHNV and CDR2 YYDKDF (reference sequence). Here the CDR3 DNA reads TGTGCCACCAGCAGAGACCCGGGGGGATCGACCATATATTTT. Translating it yields CATSRDPGGSTIYF.

Many counts were recorded for this clonotype. The rearrangement uses TRBV11-2 and TRBJ2-7, with 12 bases fitting TRBD2. The CDR3 has 17 residues. The J segment lost 2 bases and the V segment lost 1 base, leaving 6 bases of the junction unmatched. Germline V gene sequence: CDR1 SGHAT, CDR2 FQNNGV. This CDR3 reads CASSLVGTSGFPYEQYF. The CDR3 DNA follows: TGTGCCAGCAGCTTAGTTGGGACTAGCGGGTTCCCCTACGAGCAGTACTTC.

This clonotype was recorded a few times. This sequence joins TRBV28 and TRBJ1-2; maybe TRBD1 (5 bases). This CDR3 is built from 13 residues. Trimming cost V 6 bases and J 4 bases, with 12 bases left between them. Germline values: CDR1 MDHEN, CDR2 SYDVKM. The CDR3 protein is CASSTGDRYGYTF. Here the CDR3 DNA reads TGTGCCAGCAGCACGGGGGATCGCTATGGCTACACCTTC.

This clonotype has a count of ten or more. The genes are TRBV25-1 and TRBJ1-2, with D unresolved. Germline V gives CDR1 MGHDK, CDR2 SYGVNS. Trimming left V 5 bases short and J 3 bases short, with 10 bases between. The CDR3 totals 13 residues. The chain's CDR3 is CASSFDLDYGYTF. For the CDR3, the DNA is TGTGCCAGCAGTTTCGATCTGGACTATGGCTACACCTTC.

This clonotype was recorded many times. The gene calls are TRBV6-2 or TRBV6-3 and TRBJ2-1; TRBD2 matches 14 bases. Unmatched junction bases numbered 10, after V lost 6 bases and J lost 12 bases. In germline, CDR1 is MNHEY, CDR2 SVGEGT. The CDR3 has 15 amino acids. CDR3 sequence: CASSRGTSGSYWQFF. In nucleotides, the CDR3 is TGTGCCAGCAGCCGTGGGACTAGCGGGAGTTACTGGCAGTTCTTC.

In this sample, this clonotype turned up a few times. V gene TRBV5-1 combines with J gene TRBJ2-7, with D perhaps matching TRBD2 (7 bases). The V gene lost 2 bases and the J gene lost 5 bases, with 11 bases spanning the gap. The germline gives CDR1 SGHRS, CDR2 YFSETQ. This CDR3 has 13 amino acids. Written as DNA, the CDR3 is TGCGCCAGCAGCTTAGGGAGGGGGGACGAGCAGTACTTC. Protein: CASSLGRGDEQYF.

Many counts were recorded for this clonotype. This chain links TRBV6-5 with TRBJ1-2; TRBD1 matches 10 bases. The CDR3 totals 12 residues. Germline V lookup: CDR1 MNHEY, CDR2 SVGAGI. V shed 7 bases, J shed 7 bases, and the junction held 3 bases outside the gene matches. In DNA, the CDR3 is TGTGCCAGCAAACGGACAGGGGGTGGCTACACCTTC. Encoded protein: CASKRTGGGYTF.

This clonotype came up many times. The chain employs TRBV5-1 and TRBJ2-7; D is uncertain. The CDR3 is 13 residues long. The germline V gene has CDR1 SGHRS and CDR2 YFSETQ. Trimming left V 4 bases short and J 5 bases short, with 13 bases between. This CDR3 reads CASSPQVGDEQYF. The DNA of the CDR3 is TGCGCCAGCAGCCCCCAGGTAGGCGACGAGCAGTACTTC. Supplemented by reference TRBV5-1 and TRBJ2-7, the full variable domain reads KAGVTQTPRYLIKTRGQQVTLSCSPISGHRSVSWYQQTPGQGLQFLFEYFSETQRNKGNFPGRFSGRQFSNSRSEMNVSTLELGDSALYLCASSPQVGDEQYFGPGTRLTVT.

This clonotype was seen ten or more times. The chain links TRBV5-1 to TRBJ2-6; D gene ambiguous. V lost 6 bases and J lost 0, with 7 bases in between. The germline V gene encodes CDR1 SGHRS and CDR2 YFSETQ. The length of the CDR3 is 14 residues. The CDR3 here is CASTLTSGANVLTF. The CDR3, as DNA: TGCGCCAGCACCCTAACCTCTGGGGCCAACGTCCTGACTTTC.

The chain couples TRBV7-2 to TRBJ2-7; 10 bases fit TRBD2. This CDR3 is built from 16 residues. The ends lost 1 base at V and 6 bases at J; junction bases unmatched: 9. Germline V gives CDR1 SGHTA, CDR2 FQGNSA. The CDR3 sequence is CASSLDSSSGRGEQYF. In DNA, the CDR3 is TGTGCCAGCAGCTTAGACAGTTCAAGCGGGAGGGGCGAGCAGTACTTC.

This clonotype was counted only a few times. The chain joins TRBV4-1 to TRBJ2-2; unclear D gene. The germline CDR1 and CDR2 sequences are MGHRA and YSYEKL. V dropped 2 bases and J dropped 4 bases, with 8 bases sitting between them. CDR3 length equals 14 residues. Here the CDR3 reads CASSQPTGTGELFF. Written as DNA, the CDR3 is TGCGCCAGCAGCCAACCTACGGGCACCGGGGAGCTGTTTTTT.

This clonotype was counted many times. V gene TRBV29-1 combines with J gene TRBJ1-4, with D unclear. Germline V CDR1 and CDR2: SQVTM, ANQGSEA. The V end was cut by 7 bases, the J end by 2 bases, with 8 bases between. The CDR3 length is 12 residues. The CDR3 bases are TGCAGCGGTCTGTATACTAATGAAAAACTGTTTTTT. Translated, it gives CSGLYTNEKLFF. Filled out from reference TRBV29-1 and TRBJ1-4, the complete variable domain reads SAVISQKPSRDICQRGTSLTIQCQVDSQVTMMFWYRQQPGQSLTLIATANQGSEATYESGFVIDKFPISRPNLTFSTLTVSNMSPEDSSIYLCSGLYTNEKLFFGSGTQLSVL.